This T cell receptor (beta chain) was obtained from a study of metastatic and nonmetastatic thyroid tumors. Study background: Repertoires of blood and of tissue (tumor or nodule) from malignant and benign thyroid patients were compared. Study results and limitations: It was reported that TCR beta diversity was significantly higher in malignant thyroid tumors than benign nodules, in blood and tumor.

Worth noting for this clone: Its antigen is unknown.

All patients were treatment-naive before thyroid surgery. Germline values: CDR1 SGDLS, CDR2 YYNGEE. This CDR3 spans 15 amino acids. Trimming removed 0 bases at V and 2 bases at J, with 12 bases between. In the original analysis: In papillary thyroid cancer, a distant-metastasis classifier was built using CDR3 differences across clinicopathological groups. TCRdb re-analyzed the PCR reads through MiXCR. TCRdb, not the original authors, processed these V and J calls. The sample lists approximately 31,000 clones; approximately 20% were seen once. This clonotype was sampled from a female donor with papillary thyroid cancer or a benign thyroid nodule (not recorded which). Some clones in this sample may be carry-over from other donors' samples. Sequences were obtained from blood. The rearrangement links TRBV9 to TRBJ2-7; possible D gene TRBD2, 6 bases. CDR3: CASSVGLAPTYEQYF. The CDR3 DNA follows: TGTGCCAGCAGCGTAGGTCTAGCGCCGACCTACGAGCAGTACTTC.